The source of this TCR beta chain is a study of blood T cell repertoires in COVID-19. Study in general: Samples representing acute and convalescent COVID-19 were sourced from the United States, Italy and Spain. PBMCs, B-cell-depleted T cells, or T cells were the source of the cDNA or gDNA that made up the material.

Original data processing: Estimation of nucleated cell counts relied on the amplification of reference gene primers. The data were produced by immunoSEQ multiplex PCR, yet TCRdb's version contains in-frame clones alone and is incomplete. V and J calls and clone size are those listed in that table; D and trimming were worked out from the DNA. Of 250,000 to 350,000 clones in the sample, around 91% are singletons; the top ten hold around 13%. This CDR3 spans 14 amino acids. Germline trimming cut 10 bases from V and 5 bases from J; bases unmatched to any gene: 9. Per germline, CDR1 MDHEN and CDR2 SYDVKM.

J is TRBJ2-5 and V is TRBV28; TRBD2 matches at 11 bases. The sequencing sample was made of peripheral blood. This receptor was identified in a woman aged 55 to 70 with acute or convalescent COVID-19. CDR3 residues: CATLSGGAGETQYF. The CDR3 nucleotides read TGTGCCACTCTTAGCGGGGGGGCCGGGGAGACCCAGTACTTC.